The 3 T cell receptor beta chains presented below share a single source sample, sequenced in a study of blood T cell repertoires in COVID-19. This table comes from immunoSEQ multiplex PCR, and its TCRdb copy is limited to in-frame clones, with some not included. The table shows more than 350,000 clones, with around 87% occurring only once. Sequencing used peripheral blood. The receptor source for this set is a woman aged 25 to 45 with COVID-19, enrolled during active disease.

This chain links TRBV12-3 or TRBV12-4 with TRBJ2-7; D is unclear. V was shortened by 3 bases and J by 6 bases, with 6 bases between the two germline ends. CDR3 size: 11 residues. The CDR3 DNA is TGTGCCAGCAGTTTGCGTTCCGAGCAGTACTTC. It is translated as CASSLRSEQYF.

CDR3 nucleotides: TGCGCCAGCAGTGAGTCTGGACAGGGTTACGAGCAGTACTTC. Its translation is CASSESGQGYEQYF. The genes are TRBV10-1 and TRBJ2-7; the match to TRBD1 covers 8 bases. The CDR3 loop spans 14 amino acids. V lost 0 bases, J lost 4 bases, and 2 bases stayed unmatched. CDR1 WNHNN and CDR2 SYGVQD come from the germline V gene (reference sequence).

The chain uses TRBV9 and TRBJ2-2; 7 nucleotides line up with TRBD2. Looked up from germline, CDR1 is SGDLS and CDR2 is YYNGEE. The CDR3 totals 15 residues. V gave up 4 bases and J gave up 5 bases; unmatched junction bases: 8. The CDR3 DNA follows: TGTGCCAGCAGCTTCCAGCGGGGCCGAACCGGGGAGCTGTTTTTT. This sequence encodes CASSFQRGRTGELFF.